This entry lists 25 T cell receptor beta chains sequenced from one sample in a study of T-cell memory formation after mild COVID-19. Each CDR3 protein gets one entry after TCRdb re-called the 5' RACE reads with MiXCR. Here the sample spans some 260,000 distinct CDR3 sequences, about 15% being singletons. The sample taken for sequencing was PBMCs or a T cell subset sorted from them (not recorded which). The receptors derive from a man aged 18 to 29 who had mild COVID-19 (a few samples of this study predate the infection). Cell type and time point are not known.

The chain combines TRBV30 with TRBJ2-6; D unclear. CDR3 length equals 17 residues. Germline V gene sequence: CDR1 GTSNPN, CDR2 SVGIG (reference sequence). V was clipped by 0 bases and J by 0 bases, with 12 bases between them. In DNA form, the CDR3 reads TGTGCCTGGAGTGTACTTGGGTTAACCTCTGGGGCCAACGTCCTGACTTTC. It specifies CAWSVLGLTSGANVLTF.

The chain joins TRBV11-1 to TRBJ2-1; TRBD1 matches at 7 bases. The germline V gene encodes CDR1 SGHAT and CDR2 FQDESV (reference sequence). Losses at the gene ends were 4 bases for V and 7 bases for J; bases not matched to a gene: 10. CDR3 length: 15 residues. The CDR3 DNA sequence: TGTGCCAGCAGCTCTCGACAGGGTGGTAAGAATGAGCAGTTCTTC. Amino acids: CASSSRQGGKNEQFF.

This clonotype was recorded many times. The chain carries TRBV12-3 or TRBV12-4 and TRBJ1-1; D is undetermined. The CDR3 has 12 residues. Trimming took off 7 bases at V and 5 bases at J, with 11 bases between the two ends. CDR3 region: CASNAFLTEAFF. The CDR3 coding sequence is TGTGCCAGCAACGCATTTCTAACTGAAGCTTTCTTT.

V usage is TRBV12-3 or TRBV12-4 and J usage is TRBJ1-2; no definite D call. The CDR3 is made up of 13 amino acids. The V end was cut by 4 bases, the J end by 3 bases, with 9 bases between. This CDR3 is CASSSRAHYGYTF. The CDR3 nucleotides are TGTGCCAGCAGTTCTCGCGCCCACTATGGCTACACCTTC.

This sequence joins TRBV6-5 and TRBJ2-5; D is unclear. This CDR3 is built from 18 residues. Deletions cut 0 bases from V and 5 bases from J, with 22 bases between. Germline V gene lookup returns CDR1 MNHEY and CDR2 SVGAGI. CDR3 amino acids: CASSYSATSMATRETQYF. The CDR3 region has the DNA TGTGCCAGCAGTTACTCCGCCACTTCCATGGCCACCCGGGAGACCCAGTACTTC.

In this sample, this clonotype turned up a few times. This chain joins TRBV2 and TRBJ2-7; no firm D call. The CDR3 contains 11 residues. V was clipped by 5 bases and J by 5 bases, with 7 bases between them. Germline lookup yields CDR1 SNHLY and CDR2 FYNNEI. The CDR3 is CASSWTDEQYF. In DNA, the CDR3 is TGTGCCAGCAGTTGGACGGACGAGCAGTACTTC.

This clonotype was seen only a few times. CDR3 sequence: CASSQERYGGPYNEQFF. In nucleotides, the CDR3 is TGCGCCAGCAGCCAAGAGAGGTACGGGGGACCCTACAATGAGCAGTTCTTC. The V call is TRBV4-3, the J call TRBJ2-1, with a weak D call TRBD2 (6 bases). The V end lost 0 bases, the J end lost 2 bases, and 14 bases lay between the germline ends. Germline values: CDR1 LGHNA, CDR2 YSLEER. The CDR3 is made up of 17 amino acids.

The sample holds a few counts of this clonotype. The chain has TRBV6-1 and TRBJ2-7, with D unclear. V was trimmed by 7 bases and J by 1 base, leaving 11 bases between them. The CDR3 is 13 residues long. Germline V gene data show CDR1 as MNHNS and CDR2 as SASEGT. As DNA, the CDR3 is TGTGCCAGCAACCGAGACATGTCCTACGAGCAGTACTTC. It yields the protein CASNRDMSYEQYF.

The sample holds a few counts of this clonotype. In DNA, the CDR3 is TGTGCCAGCAGCTCGTTCTCCTACGAGCAGTACTTC. The encoded protein is CASSSFSYEQYF. V and J are TRBV7-2 and TRBJ2-7; no firm D call. Trimming pared 4 bases from V and 0 bases from J, leaving 4 bases between. The CDR3 covers 12 residues. In germline, CDR1 is SGHTA, CDR2 FQGNSA.

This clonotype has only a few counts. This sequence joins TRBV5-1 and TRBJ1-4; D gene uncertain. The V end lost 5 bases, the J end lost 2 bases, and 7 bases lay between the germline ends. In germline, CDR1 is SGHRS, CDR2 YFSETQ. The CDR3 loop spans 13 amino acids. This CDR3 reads CASREGTNEKLFF. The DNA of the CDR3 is TGCGCCAGCAGAGAAGGCACTAATGAAAAACTGTTTTTT.

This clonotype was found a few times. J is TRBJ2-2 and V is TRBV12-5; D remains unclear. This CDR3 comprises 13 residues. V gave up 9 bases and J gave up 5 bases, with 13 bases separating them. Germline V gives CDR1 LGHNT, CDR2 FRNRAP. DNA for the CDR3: TGTGCTAGCACCTCAGGTGAAACCGGGGAGCTGTTTTTT. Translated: CASTSGETGELFF.

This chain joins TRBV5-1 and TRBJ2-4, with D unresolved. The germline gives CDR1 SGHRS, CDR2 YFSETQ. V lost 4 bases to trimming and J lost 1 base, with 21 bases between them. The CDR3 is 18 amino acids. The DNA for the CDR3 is TGCGCCAGCAGCCAGCCGGTTGAGCGAACCACGGCCAAAAACATTCAGTACTTC. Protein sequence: CASSQPVERTTAKNIQYF.

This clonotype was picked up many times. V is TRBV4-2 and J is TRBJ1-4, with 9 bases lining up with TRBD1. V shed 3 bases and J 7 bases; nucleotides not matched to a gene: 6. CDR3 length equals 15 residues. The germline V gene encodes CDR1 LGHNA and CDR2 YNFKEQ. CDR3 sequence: CASSQGDRVIEKLFF. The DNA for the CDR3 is TGTGCCAGCAGCCAGGGGGACAGGGTTATTGAAAAACTGTTTTTT.

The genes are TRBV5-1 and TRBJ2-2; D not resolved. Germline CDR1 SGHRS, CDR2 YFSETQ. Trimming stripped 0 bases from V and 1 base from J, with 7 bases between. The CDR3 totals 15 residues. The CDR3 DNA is TGCGCCAGCAGCTTGGTCAGGTGGAACACCGGGGAGCTGTTTTTT. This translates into CASSLVRWNTGELFF.

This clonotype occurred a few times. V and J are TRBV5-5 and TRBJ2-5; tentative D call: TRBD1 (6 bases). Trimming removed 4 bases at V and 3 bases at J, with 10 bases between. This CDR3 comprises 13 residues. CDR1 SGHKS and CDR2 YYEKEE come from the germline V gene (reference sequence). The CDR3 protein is CASSGGRKETQYF. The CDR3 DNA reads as TGTGCCAGCAGCGGGGGCAGAAAAGAGACCCAGTACTTC. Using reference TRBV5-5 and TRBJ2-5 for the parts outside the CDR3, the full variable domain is DAGVTQSPTHLIKTRGQQVTLRCSPISGHKSVSWYQQVLGQGPQFIFQYYEKEERGRGNFPDRFSARQFPNYSSELNVNALLLGDSALYLCASSGGRKETQYFGPGTRLLVL.

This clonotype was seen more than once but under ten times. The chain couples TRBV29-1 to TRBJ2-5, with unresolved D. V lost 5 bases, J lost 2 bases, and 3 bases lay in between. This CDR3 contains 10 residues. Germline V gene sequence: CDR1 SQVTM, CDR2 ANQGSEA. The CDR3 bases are TGCAGCGTTAAACAAGAGACCCAGTACTTC. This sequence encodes CSVKQETQYF.

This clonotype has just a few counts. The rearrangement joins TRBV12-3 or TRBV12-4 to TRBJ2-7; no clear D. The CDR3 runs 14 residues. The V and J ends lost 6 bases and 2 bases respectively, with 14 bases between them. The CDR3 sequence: CASSLLGLTYEQYV. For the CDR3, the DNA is TGTGCCAGCAGCTTGCTTGGGTTGACCTACGAGCAGTACGTC.

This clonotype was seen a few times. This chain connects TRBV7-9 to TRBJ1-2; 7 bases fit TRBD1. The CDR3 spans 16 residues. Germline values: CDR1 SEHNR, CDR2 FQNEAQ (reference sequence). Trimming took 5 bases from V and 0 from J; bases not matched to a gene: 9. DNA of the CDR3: TGTGCCAGCAGCGGGCGGAGGGACAGTCCTAACTATGGCTACACCTTC. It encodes CASSGRRDSPNYGYTF.

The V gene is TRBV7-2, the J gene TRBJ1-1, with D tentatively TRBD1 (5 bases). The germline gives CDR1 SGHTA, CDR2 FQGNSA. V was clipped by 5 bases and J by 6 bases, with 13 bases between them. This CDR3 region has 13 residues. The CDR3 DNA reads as TGTGCCAGCAGCCGAGGGTGGGGGGCTGAAGCTTTCTTT. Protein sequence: CASSRGWGAEAFF.

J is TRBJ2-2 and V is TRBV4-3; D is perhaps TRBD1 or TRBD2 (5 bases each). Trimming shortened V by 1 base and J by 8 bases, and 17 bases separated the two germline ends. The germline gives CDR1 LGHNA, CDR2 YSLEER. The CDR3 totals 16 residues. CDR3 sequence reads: CASSQAGAEWGGELFF. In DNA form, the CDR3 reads TGCGCCAGCAGCCAAGCCGGGGCCGAGTGGGGTGGGGAGCTGTTTTTT.

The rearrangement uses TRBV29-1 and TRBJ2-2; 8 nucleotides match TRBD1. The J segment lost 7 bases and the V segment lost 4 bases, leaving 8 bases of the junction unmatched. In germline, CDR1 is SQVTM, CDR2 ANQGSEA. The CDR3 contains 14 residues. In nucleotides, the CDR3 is TGCAGCGTTGGGGGGACAGGCTTCATCGGGGAGCTGTTTTTT. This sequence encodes CSVGGTGFIGELFF.

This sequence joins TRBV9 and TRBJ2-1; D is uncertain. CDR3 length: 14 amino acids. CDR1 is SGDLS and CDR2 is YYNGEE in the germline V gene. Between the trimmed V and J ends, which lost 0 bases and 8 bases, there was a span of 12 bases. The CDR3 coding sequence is TGTGCCAGCAGCGTAGTCGATAGTAGGGATGAGCAGTTCTTC. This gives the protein CASSVVDSRDEQFF.

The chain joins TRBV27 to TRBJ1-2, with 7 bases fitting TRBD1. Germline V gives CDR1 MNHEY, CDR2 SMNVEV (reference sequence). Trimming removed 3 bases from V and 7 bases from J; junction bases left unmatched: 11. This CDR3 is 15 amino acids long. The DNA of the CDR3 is TGTGCCAGCAGTTTCCACACAACAGGGGCCCGTGGCTACACCTTC. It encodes CASSFHTTGARGYTF.

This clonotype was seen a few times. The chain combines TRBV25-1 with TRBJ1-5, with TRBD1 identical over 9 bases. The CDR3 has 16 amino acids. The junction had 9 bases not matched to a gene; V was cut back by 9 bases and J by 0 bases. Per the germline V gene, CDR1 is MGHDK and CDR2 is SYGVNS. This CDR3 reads CARAKQGACSNQPQHF. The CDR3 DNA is TGTGCCAGAGCGAAACAGGGGGCCTGTAGCAATCAGCCCCAGCATTTT.

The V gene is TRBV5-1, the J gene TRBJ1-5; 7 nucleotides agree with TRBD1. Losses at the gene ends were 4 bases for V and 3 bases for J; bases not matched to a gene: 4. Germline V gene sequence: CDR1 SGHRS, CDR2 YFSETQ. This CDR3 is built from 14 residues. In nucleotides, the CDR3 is TGCGCCAGCAGCACCGGACAGGTCAATCAGCCCCAGCATTTT. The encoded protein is CASSTGQVNQPQHF.